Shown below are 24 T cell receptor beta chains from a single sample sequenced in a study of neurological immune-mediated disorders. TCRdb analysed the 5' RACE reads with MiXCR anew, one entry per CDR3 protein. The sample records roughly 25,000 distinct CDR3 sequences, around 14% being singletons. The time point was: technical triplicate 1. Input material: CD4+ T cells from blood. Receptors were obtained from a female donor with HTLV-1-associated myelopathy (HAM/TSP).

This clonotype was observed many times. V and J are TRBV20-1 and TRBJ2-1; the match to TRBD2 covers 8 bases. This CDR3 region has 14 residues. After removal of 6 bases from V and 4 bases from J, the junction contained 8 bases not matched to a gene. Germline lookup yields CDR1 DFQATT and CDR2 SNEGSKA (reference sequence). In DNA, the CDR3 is TGCAGTGCACCCACGGGGGGGCCGTACAATGAGCAGTTCTTC. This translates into CSAPTGGPYNEQFF.

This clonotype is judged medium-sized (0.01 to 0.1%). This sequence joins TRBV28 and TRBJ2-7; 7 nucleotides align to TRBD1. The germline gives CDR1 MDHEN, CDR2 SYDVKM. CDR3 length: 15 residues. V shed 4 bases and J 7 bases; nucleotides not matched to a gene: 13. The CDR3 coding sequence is TGTGCCAGCAGTTCAACCGGGACAGCCCCCTTAGAGCAGTACTTC. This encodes CASSSTGTAPLEQYF. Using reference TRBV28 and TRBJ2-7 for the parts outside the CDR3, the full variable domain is DVKVTQSSRYLVKRTGEKVFLECVQDMDHENMFWYRQDPGLGLRLIYFSYDVKMKEKGDIPEGYSVSREKKERFSLILESASTNQTSMYLCASSSTGTAPLEQYFGPGTRLTVT.

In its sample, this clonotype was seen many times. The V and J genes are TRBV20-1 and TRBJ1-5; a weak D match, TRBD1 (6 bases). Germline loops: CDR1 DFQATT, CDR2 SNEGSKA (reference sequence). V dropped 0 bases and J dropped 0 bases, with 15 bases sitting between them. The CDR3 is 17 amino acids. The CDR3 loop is CSARDRGGRYSNQPQHF. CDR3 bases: TGCAGTGCTAGAGATCGTGGGGGCCGATATAGCAATCAGCCCCAGCATTTT.

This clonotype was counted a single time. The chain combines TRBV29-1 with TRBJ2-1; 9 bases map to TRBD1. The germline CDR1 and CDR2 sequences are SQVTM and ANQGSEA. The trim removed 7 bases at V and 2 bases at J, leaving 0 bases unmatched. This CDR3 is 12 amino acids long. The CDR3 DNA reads TGCAGCGGGACAGGGGCCTACAATGAGCAGTTCTTC. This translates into CSGTGAYNEQFF.

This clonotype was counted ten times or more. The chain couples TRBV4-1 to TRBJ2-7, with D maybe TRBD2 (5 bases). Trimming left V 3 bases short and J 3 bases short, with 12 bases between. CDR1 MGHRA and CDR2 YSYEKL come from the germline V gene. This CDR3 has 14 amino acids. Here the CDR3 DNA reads TGCGCCAGCAGCCAGGGCGGGTCCCTCTACGAGCAGTACTTC. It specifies CASSQGGSLYEQYF.

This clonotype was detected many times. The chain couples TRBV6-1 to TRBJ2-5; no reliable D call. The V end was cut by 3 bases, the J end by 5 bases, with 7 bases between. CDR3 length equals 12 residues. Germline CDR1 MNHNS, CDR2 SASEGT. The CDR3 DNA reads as TGTGCCAGCAGTGAGAGCAGGGAGACCCAGTACTTC. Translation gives CASSESRETQYF.

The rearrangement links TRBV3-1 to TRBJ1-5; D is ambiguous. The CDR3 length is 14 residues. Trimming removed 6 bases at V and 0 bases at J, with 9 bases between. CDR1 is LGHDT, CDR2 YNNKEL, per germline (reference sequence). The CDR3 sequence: CASRTRNSNQPQHF. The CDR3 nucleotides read TGTGCCAGCAGAACTAGGAATAGCAATCAGCCCCAGCATTTT.

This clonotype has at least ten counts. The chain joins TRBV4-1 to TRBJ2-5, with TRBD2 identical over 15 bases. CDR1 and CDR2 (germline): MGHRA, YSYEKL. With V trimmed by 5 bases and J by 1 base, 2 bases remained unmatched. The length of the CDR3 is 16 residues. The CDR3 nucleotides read TGCGCCAGCAGCAAGGGACTAGCGGGGGGCCAAGAGACCCAGTACTTC. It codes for CASSKGLAGGQETQYF.

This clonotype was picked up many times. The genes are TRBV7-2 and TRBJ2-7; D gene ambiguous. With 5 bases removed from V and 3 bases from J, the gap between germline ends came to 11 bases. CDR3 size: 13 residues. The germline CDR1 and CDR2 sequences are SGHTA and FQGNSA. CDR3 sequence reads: CASSRTSDYEQYF. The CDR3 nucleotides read TGTGCCAGCAGCCGGACGTCGGACTACGAGCAGTACTTC.

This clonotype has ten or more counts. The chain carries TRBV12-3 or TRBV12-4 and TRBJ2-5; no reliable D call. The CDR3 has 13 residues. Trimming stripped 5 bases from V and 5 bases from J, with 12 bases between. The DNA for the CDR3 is TGTGCCAGCAGTCTATATAGATGGGAGACCCAGTACTTC. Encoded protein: CASSLYRWETQYF.

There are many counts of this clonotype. CDR3 in DNA: TGCGCCAGCAGCTTACAGGGTTCCGGCTACACCTTC. This codes for CASSLQGSGYTF. The chain links TRBV5-1 to TRBJ1-2; possibly TRBD1 for D (6 bases). This CDR3 has 12 residues. CDR1 SGHRS and CDR2 YFSETQ come from the germline V gene. V was shortened by 2 bases and J by 8 bases, with 10 bases between the two germline ends.

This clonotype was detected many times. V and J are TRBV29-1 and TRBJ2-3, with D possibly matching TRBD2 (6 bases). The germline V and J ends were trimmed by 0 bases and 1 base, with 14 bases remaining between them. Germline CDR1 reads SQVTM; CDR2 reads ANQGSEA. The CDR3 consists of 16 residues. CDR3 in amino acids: CSVEDRSRRGTDTQYF. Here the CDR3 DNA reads TGCAGCGTTGAAGATCGGTCGCGGAGGGGCACAGATACGCAGTATTTT.

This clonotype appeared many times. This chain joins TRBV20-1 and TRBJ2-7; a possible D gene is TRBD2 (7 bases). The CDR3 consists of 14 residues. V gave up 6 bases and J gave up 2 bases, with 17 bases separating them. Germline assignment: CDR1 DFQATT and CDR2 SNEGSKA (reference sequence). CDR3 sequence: CSAIRGAGTYEQYF. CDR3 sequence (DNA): TGCAGTGCCATACGGGGGGCGGGTACCTACGAGCAGTACTTC.

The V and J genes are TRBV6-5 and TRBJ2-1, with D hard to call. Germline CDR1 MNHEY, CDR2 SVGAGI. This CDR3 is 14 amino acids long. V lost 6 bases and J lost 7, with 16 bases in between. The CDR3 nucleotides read TGTGCCAGCAGGGTTAGACATATCGGTAATGAGCAGTTCTTC. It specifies CASRVRHIGNEQFF.

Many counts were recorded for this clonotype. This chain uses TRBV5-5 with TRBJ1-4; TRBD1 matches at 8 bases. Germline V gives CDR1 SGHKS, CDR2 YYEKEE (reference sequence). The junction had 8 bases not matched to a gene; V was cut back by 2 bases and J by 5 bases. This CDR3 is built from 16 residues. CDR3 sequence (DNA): TGTGCCAGCAGCTTCGGCCTACAGGGGGTGAATGAAAAACTGTTTTTT. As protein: CASSFGLQGVNEKLFF.

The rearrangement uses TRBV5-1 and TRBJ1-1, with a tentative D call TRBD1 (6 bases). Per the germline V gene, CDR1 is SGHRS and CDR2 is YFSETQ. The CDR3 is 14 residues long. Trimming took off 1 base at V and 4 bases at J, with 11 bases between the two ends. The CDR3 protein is CASSLTGTGTEAFF. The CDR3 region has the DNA TGCGCCAGCAGCTTGACAGGGACGGGCACTGAAGCTTTCTTT.

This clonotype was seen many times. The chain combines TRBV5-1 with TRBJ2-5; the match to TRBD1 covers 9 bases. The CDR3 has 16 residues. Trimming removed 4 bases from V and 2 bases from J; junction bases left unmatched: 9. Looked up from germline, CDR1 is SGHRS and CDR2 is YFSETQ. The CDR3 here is CASSVTGTGRQETQYF. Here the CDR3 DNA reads TGCGCCAGCAGCGTCACCGGGACAGGGCGACAAGAGACCCAGTACTTC. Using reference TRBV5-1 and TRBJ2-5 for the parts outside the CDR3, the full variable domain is KAGVTQTPRYLIKTRGQQVTLSCSPISGHRSVSWYQQTPGQGLQFLFEYFSETQRNKGNFPGRFSGRQFSNSRSEMNVSTLELGDSALYLCASSVTGTGRQETQYFGPGTRLLVL.

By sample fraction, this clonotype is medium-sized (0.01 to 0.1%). The CDR3 nucleotides are TGCAGTGCCATACAACTCGCGGGGGGTTACAATGAGCAGTTCTTC. Protein: CSAIQLAGGYNEQFF. The rearrangement uses TRBV20-1 and TRBJ2-1; 8 positions agree with TRBD2. The CDR3 has 15 amino acids. After removal of 6 bases from V and 4 bases from J, the junction contained 11 bases not matched to a gene. CDR1 and CDR2 (germline): DFQATT, SNEGSKA (reference sequence).

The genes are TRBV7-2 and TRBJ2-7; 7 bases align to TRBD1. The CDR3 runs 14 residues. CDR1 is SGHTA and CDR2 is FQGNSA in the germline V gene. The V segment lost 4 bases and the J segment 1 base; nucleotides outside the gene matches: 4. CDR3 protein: CASSYGDSSYEQYF. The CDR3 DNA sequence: TGTGCCAGCAGCTATGGGGACAGTTCCTACGAGCAGTACTTC.

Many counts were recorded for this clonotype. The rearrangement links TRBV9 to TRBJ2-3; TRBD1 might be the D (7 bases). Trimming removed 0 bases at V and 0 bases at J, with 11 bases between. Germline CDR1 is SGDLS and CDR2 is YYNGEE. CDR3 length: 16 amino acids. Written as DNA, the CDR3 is TGTGCCAGCAGCGTAGCGGCAGGGGGGAGCACAGATACGCAGTATTTT. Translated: CASSVAAGGSTDTQYF.

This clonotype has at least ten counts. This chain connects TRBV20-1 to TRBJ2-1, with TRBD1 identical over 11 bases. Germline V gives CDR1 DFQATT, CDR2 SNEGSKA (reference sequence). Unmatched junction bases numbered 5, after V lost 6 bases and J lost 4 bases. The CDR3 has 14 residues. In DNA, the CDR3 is TGCAGTGCCCGGGGACAGGGGGGTTACAATGAGCAGTTCTTC. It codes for CSARGQGGYNEQFF.

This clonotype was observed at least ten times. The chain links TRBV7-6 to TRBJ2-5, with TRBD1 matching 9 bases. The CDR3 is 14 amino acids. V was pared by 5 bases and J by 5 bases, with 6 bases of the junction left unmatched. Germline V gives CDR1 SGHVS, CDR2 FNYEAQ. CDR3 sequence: CASSLGQGIETQYF. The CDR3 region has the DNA TGTGCCAGCAGCCTGGGACAGGGAATTGAGACCCAGTACTTC.

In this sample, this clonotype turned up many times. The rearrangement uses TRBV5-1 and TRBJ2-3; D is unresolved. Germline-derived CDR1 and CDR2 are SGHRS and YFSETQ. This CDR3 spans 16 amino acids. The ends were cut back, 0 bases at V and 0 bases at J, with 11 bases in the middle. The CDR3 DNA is TGCGCCAGCAGCTTGGTATCTGCGACTAGCACAGATACGCAGTATTTT. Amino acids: CASSLVSATSTDTQYF. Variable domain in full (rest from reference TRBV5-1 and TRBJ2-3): KAGVTQTPRYLIKTRGQQVTLSCSPISGHRSVSWYQQTPGQGLQFLFEYFSETQRNKGNFPGRFSGRQFSNSRSEMNVSTLELGDSALYLCASSLVSATSTDTQYFGPGTRLTVL.

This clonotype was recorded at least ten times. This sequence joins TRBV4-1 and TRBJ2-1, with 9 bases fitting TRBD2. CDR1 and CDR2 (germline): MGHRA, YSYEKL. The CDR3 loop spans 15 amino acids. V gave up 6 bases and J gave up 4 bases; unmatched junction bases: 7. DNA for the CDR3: TGCGCCAGCAGTAAAGGCGGGGGGGAATACAATGAGCAGTTCTTC. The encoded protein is CASSKGGGEYNEQFF.